This T cell receptor (beta chain) was identified during a study of breast tumors, draining lymph nodes, adjacent tissues. Each CDR3 protein gets one entry after TCRdb re-called the multiplex PCR reads with MiXCR. The data show fewer than 200,000 distinct CDR3 sequences, about 30% seen once. The CDR3 contains 15 residues. The germline CDR1 and CDR2 sequences are SGHDT and YYEEEE. Breast cancer patients provided tissue from their axillary draining lymph nodes. In regard to this clonotype: Its cognate antigen is unknown. A much larger clone lies a single base off, so this may be a read error.

Overall study findings and caveats: Luminal-like breast cancer showed significantly higher tumor–nontumor repertoire similarity than basal-like. Tumors had less TCR diversity than lymph nodes, more than nontumor tissue. Most tumor T cells seemingly derive from lymph node, then expand in tumor.

Sequencing was performed on axillary lymph node tissue. This chain connects TRBV5-6 to TRBJ2-7; 9 bases fit TRBD1. The clonotype comes from a female donor with breast cancer. Some clones in this sample may be carry-over from other donors' samples. The CDR3 sequence: CASNPAGTGIYELYF. The CDR3 coding sequence is TGTGCCAGCAACCCAGCCGGGACAGGGATTTACGAGCTGTACTTC.